This T cell receptor beta chain is from a study of cytomegalovirus exposure and HLA in healthy donors. The overall study: An early data release held tens of millions of unique TCRs from HLA-typed donors.

The germline V gene encodes CDR1 MDHEN and CDR2 SYDVKM. This CDR3 is built from 14 residues. V dropped 8 bases and J dropped 6; count of bases not matched to a gene: 10. PCR was performed using 60 Vbeta and 13 Jbeta primers. TCRdb keeps only in-frame clones here, not all; method: immunoSEQ multiplex PCR. The table lists roughly 160,000 clones, about 82% of them singletons. Findings and caveats of the study: According to a later analysis, donors in an Asian-associated ancestry cluster reportedly had fewer N-insertions than the roughly 640-donor mean. Previous analysis showed most TCR beta V segments were productive about 87% or about 30% of the time. HLA allele associations emerged for under 20,000 TCR beta sequences in a later analysis, at 0.05 false discovery rate.

Points on this clone: Antigen specificity is unknown.

The rearrangement uses TRBV28 and TRBJ1-5; 7 bases align to TRBD1. Source material: PBMCs. This TCR was sampled from a male donor in good health and CMV-seronegative. The CDR3 protein is CASGAGGGSQPQHF. The CDR3 bases are TGTGCCAGCGGAGCAGGGGGAGGTTCTCAGCCCCAGCATTTT.